These T cell receptor beta chains were read from a single sample in a study of identical twins' blood T cells. TCRdb processed the 5' RACE reads anew with MiXCR; each CDR3 protein has one entry. The data contain 400,000 or so distinct CDR3 sequences, about 28% of them singletons. The sample comprised PBMCs. These receptors were collected from a woman aged 18 to 55 in good health. Both conserved end residues are part of each CDR3. The order of the fields is CDR3 protein, CDR3 DNA, clone size, J gene, D gene, V gene. A D gene is named only where the DNA matches it firmly. Clone sizes are given selectively: once, few, many, or a class where the clone is expanded.

CSARDGTLAFYEQYF TGCAGTGCTAGAGATGGGACTCTGGCTTTCTACGAGCAGTACTTC few TRBJ2-7 NA TRBV20-1
CATSDQGRAGGLFF TGTGCCACCAGTGATCAAGGGAGGGCCGGGGGGCTGTTTTTT NA TRBJ2-2 TRBD2 TRBV24-1
CASSLSRPFQAFF TGTGCCAGTAGTCTAAGTAGGCCCTTTCAAGCTTTCTTT once TRBJ1-1 NA TRBV19
CASTRDGGEEKLFF TGTGCCAGCACCCGGGACGGAGGAGAAGAAAAACTGTTTTTT few TRBJ1-4 NA TRBV7-9
CASRVLMNAEAFF TGTGCCAGTAGAGTTCTCATGAACGCTGAAGCTTTCTTT NA TRBJ1-1 NA TRBV19
CASFASEWTEAFF TGTGCCAGCTTCGCCAGTGAATGGACTGAAGCTTTCTTT NA TRBJ1-1 NA TRBV6-1
CASIEAGKETQYF TGTGCCAGCATCGAGGCTGGTAAAGAGACCCAGTACTTC NA TRBJ2-5 NA TRBV6-6
CASSEGWAEIVGYTF TGTGCCAGCAGTGAGGGTTGGGCCGAAATAGTCGGCTACACCTTC NA TRBJ1-2 NA TRBV25-1
CSVVVGGTGELFF TGCAGCGTTGTCGTCGGAGGGACCGGGGAGCTGTTTTTT NA TRBJ2-2 NA TRBV29-1
CASKFPEGEAFF TGTGCCAGCAAATTTCCCGAGGGGGAAGCTTTCTTT NA TRBJ1-1 NA TRBV27
CASSPISGTLAEQYF TGTGCCAGCAGTCCCATCTCCGGGACTTTGGCCGAGCAGTACTTC NA TRBJ2-7 NA TRBV6-6
CASSLEGGNTGELFF TGTGCCAGCAGCTTAGAAGGGGGGAACACCGGGGAGCTGTTTTTT NA TRBJ2-2 NA TRBV11-2
CASSLERGYYGYTF TGTGCCAGCAGCTTAGAAAGGGGCTACTATGGCTACACCTTC many TRBJ1-2 NA TRBV7-2
CATSREFSGGSLRSAKNIQYF TGTGCCACCAGCAGAGAATTTTCCGGCGGAAGTCTTAGGTCGGCCAAAAACATTCAGTACTTC NA TRBJ2-4 NA TRBV15
CASSVGTQGIAFF TGTGCCAGCAGCGTAGGGACTCAGGGTATAGCTTTCTTT NA TRBJ1-1 NA TRBV9
CASSPPGSRTDTQYF TGTGCCAGCTCACCACCAGGTTCTCGCACAGATACGCAGTATTTT NA TRBJ2-3 NA TRBV18
CSAIDSNYGYTF TGCAGTGCTATAGACAGTAACTATGGCTACACCTTC NA TRBJ1-2 NA TRBV20-1
CASSESLLAGGPDTQYF TGTGCCAGCAGTGAAAGCTTGCTAGCGGGGGGACCAGATACGCAGTATTTT NA TRBJ2-3 TRBD2 TRBV25-1
CASSLVPSANEQFF TGCGCCAGCAGCTTGGTCCCTAGCGCGAATGAGCAGTTCTTC NA TRBJ2-1 NA TRBV5-1
CTSSYGPGDSSYEQYF TGTACCAGCAGTTACGGGCCAGGCGACAGCTCCTACGAGCAGTACTTC NA TRBJ2-7 NA TRBV6-6
CASSSRLAVYNEQFF TGTGCCAGCAGTTCCCGACTAGCGGTATACAATGAGCAGTTCTTC NA TRBJ2-1 TRBD2 TRBV12-3/TRBV12-4
CASSPTVGGRNTEAFF TGCGCCAGCAGCCCGACCGTTGGGGGGAGGAACACTGAAGCTTTCTTT many TRBJ1-1 NA TRBV5-1
CSAQGYRGFPDTQYF TGCAGCGCCCAAGGGTACAGGGGGTTTCCAGATACGCAGTATTTT NA TRBJ2-3 TRBD1 TRBV29-1
CASRTLLSNNEQFF TGTGCCAGCAGAACACTCCTTTCGAACAATGAGCAGTTCTTC many TRBJ2-1 NA TRBV6-5
CASGLVPGSYGYTF TGTGCTAGTGGTTTGGTACCGGGATCCTATGGCTACACCTTC many TRBJ1-2 NA TRBV12-5
CARSPGTSGTYNEQFF TGTGCCCGCAGTCCAGGGACTAGCGGTACCTACAATGAGCAGTTCTTC NA TRBJ2-1 TRBD2 TRBV7-7
CASSLEGIYGYTF TGTGCCAGCAGCTTAGAAGGCATCTATGGCTACACCTTC NA TRBJ1-2 NA TRBV7-2
CASRGPSYNEQFF TGTGCCAGCCGGGGACCGTCCTACAATGAGCAGTTCTTC NA TRBJ2-1 NA TRBV6-5
CATPPQLNEQYF TGTGCCACCCCCCCGCAGCTGAACGAGCAGTACTTC few TRBJ2-7 NA TRBV19
CASSVLAGNTGELFF TGTGCCAGCAGCGTCCTAGCGGGGAACACCGGGGAGCTGTTTTTT NA TRBJ2-2 TRBD2 TRBV11-2
CASSLGVPAEAFF TGTGCCAGCAGCTTAGGAGTTCCGGCTGAAGCTTTCTTT few TRBJ1-1 NA TRBV11-2
CASSSTGMVGNYNEQFF TGTGCCAGCAGTTCGACAGGGATGGTTGGTAACTACAATGAGCAGTTCTTC NA TRBJ2-1 TRBD1 TRBV13
CASSLEADTQYF TGTGCCAGCAGTCTCGAAGCAGATACGCAGTATTTT many TRBJ2-3 NA TRBV2
CASSLGVTGIYGYTF TGTGCCAGCAGCTTGGGAGTGACAGGGATCTATGGCTACACCTTC NA TRBJ1-2 TRBD1 TRBV5-6
CASSLVGGAGTEAFF TGTGCCAGCAGCTTAGTGGGGGGCGCGGGTACTGAAGCTTTCTTT NA TRBJ1-1 NA TRBV7-2
CSVDENTEAFF TGCAGCGTTGATGAGAACACTGAAGCTTTCTTT many TRBJ1-1 NA TRBV29-1
CASSLVYGSPLHF TGTGCCAGCAGCTTAGTTTACGGTTCACCCCTCCACTTT once TRBJ1-6 NA TRBV7-2
CASSPDSQIPNTGELFF TGTGCCAGTAGCCCTGACAGCCAGATACCGAACACCGGGGAGCTGTTTTTT NA TRBJ2-2 NA TRBV19
CASSLGTGPRQPQHF TGTGCCAGCAGTCTCGGGACAGGGCCCAGACAGCCCCAGCATTTT NA TRBJ1-5 TRBD1 TRBV27
CASSLEPTDTQYF TGTGCCAGCAGCTTAGAGCCCACAGATACGCAGTATTTT NA TRBJ2-3 NA TRBV7-2
CASSEAGSSGNTIYF TGTGCCAGCAGTGAAGCCGGGAGCTCTGGAAACACCATATATTTT NA TRBJ1-3 NA TRBV2
CATSDPSSTNTGELFF TGTGCCACCAGTGATCCCTCCTCTACGAACACCGGGGAGCTGTTTTTT NA TRBJ2-2 NA TRBV24-1
CASRSGTPSTDTQYF TGTGCCAGCAGATCCGGGACACCTAGCACAGATACGCAGTATTTT few TRBJ2-3 NA TRBV6-6
CASRASATDTQYF TGTGCCAGTAGGGCTAGCGCCACAGATACGCAGTATTTT NA TRBJ2-3 NA TRBV19
CASSTGAWEQFF TGTGCCAGCAGTACCGGGGCCTGGGAGCAGTTCTTC few TRBJ2-1 NA TRBV28
CASSLGRLGTEAFF TGCGCCAGCAGCTTGGGACGTTTGGGGACTGAAGCTTTCTTT NA TRBJ1-1 NA TRBV5-1
CASGYGQLNTEAFF TGTGCTAGTGGATACGGTCAGTTGAACACTGAAGCTTTCTTT NA TRBJ1-1 NA TRBV3-1
CASSQGRSNQPQHF TGTGCCAGCAGCCAAGGACGTAGCAATCAGCCCCAGCATTTT NA TRBJ1-5 NA TRBV3-1